The clone carrying this T cell receptor beta chain was found a few times. With V trimmed by 1 base and J by 5 bases, 9 bases remained unmatched. Germline CDR1 and CDR2: SGHRS and YFSETQ. This CDR3 contains 17 residues. The entry originates in a study of cytomegalovirus exposure and HLA in healthy donors. PCR used 60 Vbeta primers and 13 Jbeta primers. Sequencing was performed with immunoSEQ multiplex PCR; in TCRdb, only in-frame clones are kept and a portion is missing. The repertoire holds about 120,000 clones, with around 72% as singletons. This rearrangement joins TRBV5-1 to TRBJ2-2; TRBD2 agrees at 9 bases. This TCR derives from a man aged 25-40 years in good health and CMV-seronegative. Source material: PBMCs. The CDR3 is CASSLSPAGGGTGELFF. The CDR3 coding sequence is TGCGCCAGCAGCTTGAGCCCAGCGGGGGGAGGGACCGGGGAGCTGTTTTTT.